This T cell receptor beta chain was identified in a study of blood T cell repertoires in COVID-19. In the study overall: The United States, Italy and Spain were the sources of the acute and convalescent COVID-19 samples.

Germline V CDR1 and CDR2: DFQATT, SNEGSKA (reference sequence). This CDR3 has 10 amino acids. This clone is a singleton in its sample. In the authors' workflow: Using reference gene primer amplification, nucleated cell counts were estimated. The data were produced by immunoSEQ multiplex PCR, yet TCRdb's version contains in-frame clones alone and is incomplete. Clone size and V and J calls were adopted from that table, with D and trimming inferred from the DNA. The profile shows hundreds of thousands of clones, approximately 90% of them singletons. The J gene is TRBJ1-1, the V gene TRBV20-1; weak D call: TRBD1 (5 bases). The TCR was taken from a young man with active or convalescent COVID-19. Sequenced input: peripheral blood. CDR3 protein: CGGGNAEAFF. The CDR3 DNA is TGCGGGGGGGGGAATGCTGAAGCTTTCTTT.